Reported below is one T cell receptor beta chain. This CDR3 spans 14 amino acids. Germline CDR1 reads LNHDA; CDR2 reads SQIVND (reference sequence). V was pared by 4 bases and J by 6 bases, with 5 bases of the junction left unmatched. These data come from a study of OX40 agonist ivuxolimab in advanced cancers. Study-level information: Those enrolled were 82.7% male, with a mean age of about 60 years and ages from roughly 20 to 90. Eligibility rules accepted prior anti-PD-1, anti-PD-L1 or anti-CTLA-4 therapy, and 35% to 40% had some.

Libraries were prepared by immunoSEQ multiplex PCR; TCRdb keeps only in-frame clonotypes and omits some of them. The data show 65,000 to 85,000 clones, under 95% seen once. This chain uses TRBV19 with TRBJ1-2, with 10 bases identical to TRBD1. The input for sequencing was CD4+ or CD8+ T cells sorted from blood, taken in a trial of the OX40 agonist ivuxolimab. This clonotype originated in an adult with an advanced solid tumor such as melanoma, head and neck, liver or kidney cancer. The CDR3 region has the DNA TGTGCCAGTAGTACGACAGGGGGCAGCGATGGCTACACCTTC. Its translation is CASSTTGGSDGYTF.